This entry lists 27 T cell receptor beta chains sequenced from one sample in a study of CD8 T cells in ankylosing spondylitis (dated by TCRdb to 2016 to 2017). Libraries were constructed by 5' RACE. TCRdb names Illumina HiSeq 2500 as the instrument used. The public reads were quality trimmed at Q25 with fastp and then assembled into clones with MiXCR by TCRdb, keeping productive beta chains. For every CDR3 protein sequence, its rows merge into one entry that carries the most common genes and DNA. The sample table shows hundreds of thousands of distinct CDR3 sequences, and roughly 20% are seen once. Roughly 3.6% of the sample goes to the ten largest clones. The sequenced material came from blood, either unsorted or a sorted T cell fraction (not recorded which). Every receptor here comes from a female donor with ankylosing spondylitis or in good health (not recorded which).

This clonotype was detected a few times. The V gene is TRBV2, the J gene TRBJ2-1, with a tentative D call TRBD1 (6 bases). Germline CDR1 reads SNHLY; CDR2 reads FYNNEI. V was cut by 8 bases and J by 6 bases, with 20 bases left in between. This CDR3 has 15 residues. This chain's CDR3 is CASQDLQGTFNEQFF. In DNA form, the CDR3 reads TGTGCCAGCCAAGACCTACAGGGAACTTTCAATGAGCAGTTCTTC.

This clonotype was picked up many times. The chain joins TRBV12-3 or TRBV12-4 to TRBJ2-1; 7 bases are shared with TRBD2. This CDR3 region has 15 residues. V gave up 0 bases and J gave up 6 bases; unmatched junction bases: 5. The CDR3 sequence is CASSLAGAGSNEQFF. As DNA, the CDR3 is TGTGCCAGCAGTTTAGCGGGAGCGGGGTCCAATGAGCAGTTCTTC.

The V and J genes are TRBV11-3 and TRBJ2-3; 16 bases are shared with TRBD2. Germline CDR1 is SGHNT and CDR2 is YENEEA. With 1 base clipped from V and 0 bases from J, the junction kept 13 bases outside the gene matches. CDR3 length: 22 residues. CDR3 residues: CASSLVPTGGTSGRASTDTQYF. CDR3 in DNA: TGTGCCAGCAGCTTAGTCCCGACAGGGGGGACTAGCGGGAGGGCCAGCACAGATACGCAGTATTTT. The whole variable domain, remainder taken from reference TRBV11-3 and TRBJ2-3, is EAGVVQSPRYKIIEKKQPVAFWCNPISGHNTLYWYLQNLGQGPELLIRYENEEAVDDSQLPKDRFSAERLKGVDSTLKIQPAELGDSAVYLCASSLVPTGGTSGRASTDTQYFGPGTRLTVL.

The table lists this clonotype with a few counts. The V and J genes are TRBV12-5 and TRBJ2-1, with 8 positions matching TRBD2. Germline trimming cut 3 bases from V and 7 bases from J; bases unmatched to any gene: 8. The CDR3 has 15 residues. Germline V lookup: CDR1 LGHNT, CDR2 FRNRAP. The CDR3 sequence is CASGLARGRMNEQFF. DNA of the CDR3: TGTGCTAGTGGTTTAGCGCGCGGGAGGATGAATGAGCAGTTCTTC. The variable domain in full, with the rest retrieved from reference TRBV12-5 and TRBJ2-1, is DARVTQTPRHKVTEMGQEVTMRCQPILGHNTVFWYRQTMMQGLELLAYFRNRAPLDDSGMPKDRFSAEMPDATLATLKIQPSEPRDSAVYFCASGLARGRMNEQFFGPGTRLTVL.

This clonotype turned up a few times. The rearrangement joins TRBV6-4 to TRBJ1-5; no clear D. The length of the CDR3 is 13 residues. CDR1 and CDR2 from the germline V gene are MRHNA and SNTAGT. With 7 bases removed from V and 11 bases from J, the gap between germline ends came to 18 bases. The chain's CDR3 is CASIGLDAGTQHF. In nucleotides, the CDR3 is TGTGCCAGCATTGGGTTAGACGCGGGGACCCAGCATTTT.

The rearrangement joins TRBV3-1 to TRBJ2-1; 13 nucleotides align to TRBD2. V dropped 0 bases and J dropped 1; count of bases not matched to a gene: 6. The CDR3 length is 19 residues. Germline CDR1 reads LGHDT; CDR2 reads YNNKEL (reference sequence). The CDR3: CASSQEGLAGSWSYNEQFF. The DNA of the CDR3 is TGTGCCAGCAGCCAAGAGGGACTAGCGGGGAGCTGGTCCTACAATGAGCAGTTCTTC.

The gene calls are TRBV20-1 and TRBJ2-5, with D perhaps given as TRBD1 or TRBD2 (5 bases each). CDR1 is DFQATT, CDR2 SNEGSKA, per germline (reference sequence). This CDR3 is 13 amino acids long. Trimming stripped 5 bases from V and 3 bases from J, with 13 bases between. In DNA, the CDR3 is TGCAGTGCTGGGGTTGGGGGAGAAGAGACCCAGTACTTC. Translating it yields CSAGVGGEETQYF.

The chain recombines TRBV5-1 with TRBJ2-5; the match to TRBD2 covers 7 bases. Germline V lookup: CDR1 SGHRS, CDR2 YFSETQ. Trimming cost V 7 bases and J 5 bases; bases outside gene matches: 14. The CDR3 has 15 amino acids. Here the CDR3 reads CASGPIGRREETQYF. In nucleotides, the CDR3 is TGCGCCAGCGGGCCTATAGGCCGGCGGGAGGAGACCCAGTACTTC.

This clonotype was found a few times. V gene TRBV20-1 combines with J gene TRBJ2-1; unclear D gene. Trimming took 5 bases from V and 3 from J, leaving 2 bases between them. Germline V gene sequence: CDR1 DFQATT, CDR2 SNEGSKA (reference sequence). The CDR3 has 10 amino acids. CDR3 sequence: CSAHYNEQFF. In DNA, the CDR3 is TGCAGTGCTCACTACAATGAGCAGTTCTTC.

V is TRBV7-9 and J is TRBJ2-1; 10 nucleotides align to TRBD2. Germline lookup yields CDR1 SEHNR and CDR2 FQNEAQ (reference sequence). The trim removed 1 base at V and 9 bases at J, leaving 6 bases unmatched. CDR3 length: 15 amino acids. The CDR3, as DNA: TGTGCCAGCAGCTTAGAAGCGGGAGGGCCTAGTGAGCAGTTCTTC. Translating it yields CASSLEAGGPSEQFF.

The chain combines TRBV9 with TRBJ2-7; 7 bases align to TRBD2. After removal of 6 bases from V and 2 bases from J, the junction contained 8 bases not matched to a gene. The CDR3 sequence is 14 residues long. Germline CDR1 reads SGDLS; CDR2 reads YYNGEE. The CDR3 coding sequence is TGTGCCAGCACTCCAGGACTAGTCCCCTACGAGCAGTACTTC. This encodes CASTPGLVPYEQYF.

V is TRBV20-1 and J is TRBJ2-1, with D perhaps TRBD1 (6 bases). There are 17 residues in the CDR3. V lost 3 bases and J lost 5, with 23 bases in between. Germline CDR1 DFQATT, CDR2 SNEGSKA (reference sequence). The CDR3 protein is CSARVHRVTMRDNEQFF. The CDR3 DNA sequence: TGCAGTGCTAGGGTGCACAGGGTTACAATGCGGGACAATGAGCAGTTCTTC.

The chain links TRBV27 to TRBJ2-7; 10 bases are a match to TRBD2. After removal of 5 bases from V and 0 bases from J, the junction contained 4 bases not matched to a gene. Germline assignment: CDR1 MNHEY and CDR2 SMNVEV (reference sequence). CDR3 size: 15 residues. CDR3 DNA sequence: TGTGCCAGCAGTCAGTCTAGCGGGAGCTCCTACGAGCAGTACTTC. Its translation is CASSQSSGSSYEQYF.

The table lists this clonotype with many counts. V is TRBV12-3 or TRBV12-4 and J is TRBJ2-7; no reliable D call. V was pared by 5 bases and J by 4 bases, with 15 bases between. The CDR3 has 14 residues. In DNA, the CDR3 is TGTGCCAGCAGTCCGTTTGGGCCCCAGTACGAGCAGTACTTC. This gives the protein CASSPFGPQYEQYF.

This clonotype was seen repeatedly, ten times or more. The chain is built from TRBV12-3 or TRBV12-4 and TRBJ1-2; perhaps TRBD1 as D (6 bases). This CDR3 is built from 14 residues. Deletions cut 6 bases from V and 3 bases from J, with 14 bases between. CDR3 region: CASRAYGGDYGYTF. CDR3 nucleotide sequence: TGTGCCAGCAGGGCTTATGGGGGCGACTATGGCTACACCTTC.

The CDR3 protein is CASSDRRGPSETQFF. The CDR3 coding sequence is TGTGCCAGCAGCGACCGTAGAGGGCCGTCGGAGACCCAGTTCTTC. This chain connects TRBV11-3 to TRBJ2-5; maybe TRBD2 (5 bases). TRBJ2-1 explains the end of the DNA better; the J call may be wrong. The CDR3 has 15 amino acids. Germline-derived CDR1 and CDR2 are SGHNT and YENEEA.

This clonotype has more than one count but fewer than ten. The chain links TRBV6-5 to TRBJ2-7; no clear D gene. Trimming stripped 0 bases from V and 2 bases from J, with 8 bases between. The CDR3 covers 14 residues. Germline V gene data show CDR1 as MNHEY and CDR2 as SVGAGI. CDR3 protein: CASSYSPTTYEQYF. The CDR3 DNA reads as TGTGCCAGCAGTTACTCCCCCACAACCTACGAGCAGTACTTC.

This rearrangement joins TRBV6-1 to TRBJ2-5; 11 bases agree with TRBD1. Germline CDR1 and CDR2: MNHNS and SASEGT. V was pared by 0 bases and J by 5 bases, with 5 bases of the junction left unmatched. This CDR3 comprises 16 residues. The CDR3 loop is CASSEAVGTGGETQYF. The CDR3 nucleotides are TGTGCCAGCAGTGAAGCCGTCGGGACAGGGGGGGAGACCCAGTACTTC.

This clonotype has only a few counts. The rearrangement uses TRBV12-3 or TRBV12-4 and TRBJ1-6, with TRBD1 as a possible D gene (6 bases). V lost 4 bases and J 8 bases, leaving 12 bases between the germline ends. The CDR3 contains 14 residues. The CDR3 region has the DNA TGTGCCAGCAGTTCGGGCAGGGGTGATTCACCCCTCCACTTT. Its protein is CASSSGRGDSPLHF.

In its sample, this clonotype was seen many times. V is TRBV29-1 and J is TRBJ2-7; 14 bases are a match to TRBD2. Trimming at V came to 5 bases and at J to 3 bases, leaving 9 bases not matched to a gene. The germline CDR1 and CDR2 sequences are SQVTM and ANQGSEA. This CDR3 has 16 amino acids. CDR3 in amino acids: CSVLGLAGGYNYEQYF. CDR3 bases: TGCAGCGTTTTAGGACTAGCGGGAGGATACAACTACGAGCAGTACTTC.

The CDR3 loop is CSAIRGRQFEIYEQYF. CDR3 nucleotide sequence: TGCAGTGCTATCAGGGGCCGGCAGTTTGAAATCTACGAGCAGTACTTC. The J gene is TRBJ2-7, the V gene TRBV20-1; D is possibly TRBD1 (6 bases). Looked up from germline, CDR1 is DFQATT and CDR2 is SNEGSKA (reference sequence). The CDR3 is 16 amino acids. V lost 4 bases, J lost 3 bases, and 22 bases lay in between.

This sequence joins TRBV5-1 and TRBJ2-2; possible D gene TRBD2, 7 bases. Germline V gene sequence: CDR1 SGHRS, CDR2 YFSETQ. The CDR3 sequence is 15 residues long. Trimming pared 5 bases from V and 6 bases from J, leaving 17 bases between. The CDR3 spells CASRPRGRASGELFF. The CDR3 nucleotides read TGCGCCAGCAGACCGCGGGGGCGAGCATCCGGGGAGCTGTTTTTT. Filled out from reference TRBV5-1 and TRBJ2-2, the complete variable domain reads KAGVTQTPRYLIKTRGQQVTLSCSPISGHRSVSWYQQTPGQGLQFLFEYFSETQRNKGNFPGRFSGRQFSNSRSEMNVSTLELGDSALYLCASRPRGRASGELFFGEGSRLTVL.

This clonotype was seen more than once but under ten times. The V call is TRBV7-2, the J call TRBJ2-3; D may be TRBD1 (6 bases). The CDR3 is 15 amino acids. The V gene lost 5 bases and the J gene lost 6 bases, with 18 bases spanning the gap. Per germline, CDR1 SGHTA and CDR2 FQGNSA. The CDR3 region has the DNA TGTGCCAGCAGCACCTACCGACAGGATTCTGATACGCAGTATTTT. Translation: CASSTYRQDSDTQYF.

This clonotype was seen a single time. This rearrangement joins TRBV6-2 or TRBV6-3 to TRBJ1-2; D is ambiguous. Germline V gene lookup returns CDR1 MNHEY and CDR2 SVGEGT. The CDR3 sequence is 11 residues long. Between the trimmed V and J ends, which lost 6 bases and 7 bases, there was a span of 9 bases. CDR3 nucleotide sequence: TGTGCCAGCAGCCAGCCGGGTGGCTACACCTTC. Protein sequence: CASSQPGGYTF.

V usage is TRBV20-1 and J usage is TRBJ2-5; 8 nucleotides line up with TRBD2. The CDR3 has 15 residues. Germline V gene sequence: CDR1 DFQATT, CDR2 SNEGSKA (reference sequence). V lost 6 bases, J lost 1 base, and 10 bases stayed unmatched. The CDR3: CSAIVAGPLQETQYF. The DNA of the CDR3 is TGCAGTGCAATCGTAGCGGGACCCCTCCAAGAGACCCAGTACTTC.

This clonotype has only a few counts. The chain carries TRBV20-1 and TRBJ1-5, with TRBD1 as a possible D gene (6 bases). The germline V gene encodes CDR1 DFQATT and CDR2 SNEGSKA (reference sequence). This CDR3 has 13 residues. Trimming cost V 6 bases and J 3 bases, with 12 bases left between them. The CDR3: CSAITGYNQPQHF. CDR3 sequence (DNA): TGCAGTGCCATAACAGGGTACAATCAGCCCCAGCATTTT.

The chain carries TRBV12-5 and TRBJ1-2, with D uncertain. The CDR3 is 12 amino acids. With 1 base removed from V and 5 bases from J, the gap between germline ends came to 5 bases. Per germline, CDR1 LGHNT and CDR2 FRNRAP. The CDR3 nucleotides are TGTGCTAGTGGTTTGGGAGGGTATGGCTACACCTTC. Encoded protein: CASGLGGYGYTF.